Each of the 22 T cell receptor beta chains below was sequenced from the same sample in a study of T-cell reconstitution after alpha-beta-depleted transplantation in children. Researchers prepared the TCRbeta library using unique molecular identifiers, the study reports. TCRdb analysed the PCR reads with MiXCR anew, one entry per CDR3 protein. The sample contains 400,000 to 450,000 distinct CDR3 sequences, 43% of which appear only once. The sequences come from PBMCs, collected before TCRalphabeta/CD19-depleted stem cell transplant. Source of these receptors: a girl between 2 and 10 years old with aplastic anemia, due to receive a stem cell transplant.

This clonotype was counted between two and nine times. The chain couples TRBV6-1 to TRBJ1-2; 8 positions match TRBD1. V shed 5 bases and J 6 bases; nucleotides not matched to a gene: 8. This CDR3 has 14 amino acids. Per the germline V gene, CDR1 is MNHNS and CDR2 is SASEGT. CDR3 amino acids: CASSPRTGRNGYTF. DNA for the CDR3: TGTGCCAGCAGTCCCCGGACAGGGAGGAATGGCTACACCTTC.

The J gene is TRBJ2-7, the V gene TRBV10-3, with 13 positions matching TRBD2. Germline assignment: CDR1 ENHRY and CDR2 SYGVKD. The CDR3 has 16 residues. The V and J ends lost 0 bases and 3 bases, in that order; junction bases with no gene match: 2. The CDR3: CAISESGLAGDYEQYF. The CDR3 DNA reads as TGTGCCATCAGTGAGTCAGGACTAGCGGGGGACTACGAGCAGTACTTC.

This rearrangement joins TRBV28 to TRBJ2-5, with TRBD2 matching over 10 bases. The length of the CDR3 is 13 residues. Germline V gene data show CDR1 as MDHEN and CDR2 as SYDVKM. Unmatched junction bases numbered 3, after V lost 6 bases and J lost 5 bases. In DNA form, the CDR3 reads TGTGCCAGCAGACTAGCGGGAAGGGAGACCCAGTACTTC. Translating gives CASRLAGRETQYF.

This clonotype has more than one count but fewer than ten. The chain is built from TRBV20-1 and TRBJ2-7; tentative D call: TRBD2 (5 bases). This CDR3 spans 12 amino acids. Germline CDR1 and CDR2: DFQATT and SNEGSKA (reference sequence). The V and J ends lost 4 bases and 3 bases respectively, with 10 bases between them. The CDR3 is CSAMPRGYEQYF. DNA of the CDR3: TGCAGTGCTATGCCTCGGGGCTACGAGCAGTACTTC.

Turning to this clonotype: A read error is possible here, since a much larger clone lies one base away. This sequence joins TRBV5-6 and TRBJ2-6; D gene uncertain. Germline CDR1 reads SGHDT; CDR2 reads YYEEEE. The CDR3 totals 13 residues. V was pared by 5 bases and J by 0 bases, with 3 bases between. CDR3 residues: CASSISGANVLTF. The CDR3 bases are TGTGCCAGCAGTATCTCTGGGGCCAACGTCCTGACTTTC.

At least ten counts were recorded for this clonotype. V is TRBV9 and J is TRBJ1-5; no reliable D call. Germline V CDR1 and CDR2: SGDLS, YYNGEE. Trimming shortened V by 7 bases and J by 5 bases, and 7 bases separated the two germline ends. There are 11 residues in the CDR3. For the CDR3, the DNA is TGTGCCAGCGGGATGTATCAGCCCCAGCATTTT. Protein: CASGMYQPQHF. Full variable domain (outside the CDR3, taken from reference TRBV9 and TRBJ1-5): DSGVTQTPKHLITATGQRVTLRCSPRSGDLSVYWYQQSLDQGLQFLIQYYNGEERAKGNILERFSAQQFPDLHSELNLSSLELGDSALYFCASGMYQPQHFGDGTRLSIL.

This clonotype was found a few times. The chain's CDR3 is CASSYSQGGYTEAFF. The CDR3 nucleotides are TGTGCCAGCAGTTACTCGCAGGGGGGTTACACTGAAGCTTTCTTT. The chain combines TRBV6-5 with TRBJ1-1, with 7 bases aligning to TRBD1. Unmatched junction bases numbered 4, after V lost 0 bases and J lost 3 bases. The CDR3 has 15 residues. The germline V gene encodes CDR1 MNHEY and CDR2 SVGAGI.

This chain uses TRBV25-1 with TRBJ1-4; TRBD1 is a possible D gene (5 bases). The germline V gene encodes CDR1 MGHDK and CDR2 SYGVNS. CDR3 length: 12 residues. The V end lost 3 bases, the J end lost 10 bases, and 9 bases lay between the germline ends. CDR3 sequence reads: CASSEGTAKLFF. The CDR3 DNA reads TGTGCCAGCAGTGAGGGGACGGCAAAACTGTTTTTT.

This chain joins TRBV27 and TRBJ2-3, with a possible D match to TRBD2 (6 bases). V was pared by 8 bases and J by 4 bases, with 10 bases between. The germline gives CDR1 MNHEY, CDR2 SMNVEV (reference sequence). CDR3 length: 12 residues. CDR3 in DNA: TGTGCCAGCGCTGCGGGGCCAGATACGCAGTATTTT. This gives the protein CASAAGPDTQYF.

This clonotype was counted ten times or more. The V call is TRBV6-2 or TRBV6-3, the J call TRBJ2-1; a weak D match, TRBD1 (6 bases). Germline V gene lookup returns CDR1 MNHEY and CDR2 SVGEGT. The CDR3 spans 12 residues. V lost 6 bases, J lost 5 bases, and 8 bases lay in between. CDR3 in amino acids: CASRTGNNEQFF. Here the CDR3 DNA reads TGTGCCAGCAGAACAGGGAACAATGAGCAGTTCTTC.

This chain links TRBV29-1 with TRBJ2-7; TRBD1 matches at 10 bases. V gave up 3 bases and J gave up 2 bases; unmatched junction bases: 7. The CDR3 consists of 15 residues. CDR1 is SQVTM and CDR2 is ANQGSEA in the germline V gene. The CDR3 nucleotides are TGCAGCGTTGAGAAGGGACAGGGGTCAACCTACGAGCAGTACTTC. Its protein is CSVEKGQGSTYEQYF.

In DNA form, the CDR3 reads TGTGCCAGCAGTGAATTGGGGGGGGGCCCCTACGAGCAGTACTTC. This translates into CASSELGGGPYEQYF. V usage is TRBV25-1 and J usage is TRBJ2-7, with D tentatively TRBD2 (7 bases). The ends were cut back, 1 base at V and 2 bases at J, with 12 bases in the middle. Looked up from germline, CDR1 is MGHDK and CDR2 is SYGVNS. This CDR3 comprises 15 residues.

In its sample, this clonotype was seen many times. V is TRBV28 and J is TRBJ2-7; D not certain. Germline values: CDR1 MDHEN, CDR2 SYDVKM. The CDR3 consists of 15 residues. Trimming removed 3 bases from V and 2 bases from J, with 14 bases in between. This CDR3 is CASSFGHLFPYEQYF. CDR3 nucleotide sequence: TGTGCCAGCAGTTTCGGGCACCTTTTTCCCTACGAGCAGTACTTC.

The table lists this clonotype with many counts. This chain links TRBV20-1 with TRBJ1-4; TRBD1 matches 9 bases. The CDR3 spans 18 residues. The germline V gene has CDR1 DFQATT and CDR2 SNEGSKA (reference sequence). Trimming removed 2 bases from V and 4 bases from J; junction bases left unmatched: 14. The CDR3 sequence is CSARLLQGARGFNEKLFF. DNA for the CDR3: TGCAGTGCTAGATTATTACAGGGGGCGAGGGGTTTTAATGAAAAACTGTTTTTT.

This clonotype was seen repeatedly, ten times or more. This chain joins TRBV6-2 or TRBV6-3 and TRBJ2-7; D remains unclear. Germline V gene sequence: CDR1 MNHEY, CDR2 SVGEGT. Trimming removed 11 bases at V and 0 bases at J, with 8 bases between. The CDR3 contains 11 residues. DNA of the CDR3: TGTGCCCACAGTGACTCCTACGAGCAGTACTTC. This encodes CAHSDSYEQYF.

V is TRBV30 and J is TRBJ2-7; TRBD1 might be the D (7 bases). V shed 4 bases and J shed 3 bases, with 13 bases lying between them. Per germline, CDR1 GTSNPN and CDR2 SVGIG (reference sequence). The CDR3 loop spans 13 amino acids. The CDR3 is CAWTSQGGYEQYF. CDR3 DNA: TGTGCCTGGACCTCCCAGGGGGGCTACGAGCAGTACTTC.

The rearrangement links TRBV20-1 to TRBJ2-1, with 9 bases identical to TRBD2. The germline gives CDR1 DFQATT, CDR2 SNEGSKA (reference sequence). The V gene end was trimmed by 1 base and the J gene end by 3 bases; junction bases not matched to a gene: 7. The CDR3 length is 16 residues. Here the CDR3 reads CSARARGLAYYNEQFF. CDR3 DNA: TGCAGTGCTAGAGCCCGAGGACTAGCGTACTACAATGAGCAGTTCTTC.

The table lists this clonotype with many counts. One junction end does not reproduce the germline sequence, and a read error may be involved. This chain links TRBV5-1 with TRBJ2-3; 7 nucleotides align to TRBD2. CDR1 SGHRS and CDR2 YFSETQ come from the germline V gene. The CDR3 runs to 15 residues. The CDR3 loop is CASSLGTSGTDTQYF. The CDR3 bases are TGTGCCAGCAGCTTAGGCACTAGCGGCACAGATACGCAGTATTTT.

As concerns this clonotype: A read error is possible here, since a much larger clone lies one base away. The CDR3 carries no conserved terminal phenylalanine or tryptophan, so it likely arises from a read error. Written as DNA, the CDR3 is TGCAGTGCTAGGGAGGGACAGGGAATAGATGGCTACACCTAC. Protein sequence: CSAREGQGIDGYTY. The rearrangement links TRBV20-1 to TRBJ1-2; 9 nucleotides align to TRBD1. V shed 3 bases, J shed 6 bases, and the junction held 8 bases outside the gene matches. The CDR3 is 14 residues long. Germline CDR1 DFQATT, CDR2 SNEGSKA (reference sequence).

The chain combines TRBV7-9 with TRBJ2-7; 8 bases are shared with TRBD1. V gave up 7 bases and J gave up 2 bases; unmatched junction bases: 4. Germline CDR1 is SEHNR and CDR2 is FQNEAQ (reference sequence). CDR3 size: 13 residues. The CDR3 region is CASNPTGAYEQYF. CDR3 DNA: TGTGCCAGCAACCCGACAGGGGCCTACGAGCAGTACTTC.

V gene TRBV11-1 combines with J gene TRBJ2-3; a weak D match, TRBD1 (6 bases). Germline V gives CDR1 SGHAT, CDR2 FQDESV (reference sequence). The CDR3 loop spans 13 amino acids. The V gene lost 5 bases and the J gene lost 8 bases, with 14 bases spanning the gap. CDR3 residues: CASSDTRQATQYF. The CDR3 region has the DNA TGTGCCAGCAGCGACACCAGACAGGCTACGCAGTATTTT. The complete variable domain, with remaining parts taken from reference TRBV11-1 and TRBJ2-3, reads EAEVAQSPRYKITEKSQAVAFWCDPISGHATLYWYRQILGQGPELLVQFQDESVVDDSQLPKDRFSAERLKGVDSTLKIQPAELGDSAMYLCASSDTRQATQYFGPGTRLTVL.

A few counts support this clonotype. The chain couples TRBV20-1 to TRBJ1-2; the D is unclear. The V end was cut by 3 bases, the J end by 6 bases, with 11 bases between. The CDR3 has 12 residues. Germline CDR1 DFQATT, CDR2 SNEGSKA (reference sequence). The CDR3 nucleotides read TGCAGTGCTAGTATGGAGGAGGATGGCTACACCTTC. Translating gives CSASMEEDGYTF.